This T cell receptor (beta chain) comes out of a study of cytomegalovirus exposure and HLA in healthy donors. Overall study context: HLA-typed donors were the source of about 85 million unique TCRs held in an early data release.

The PCR employed 60 Vbeta primers together with 13 Jbeta primers. Clones were read by immunoSEQ multiplex PCR, and TCRdb kept only the in-frame ones, dropping some. The data show some 180,000 clones, with less than 90% seen just once and around 0.21% held by the top ten. The sample was PBMCs. The source is a girl under two years old in good health and CMV-seronegative.

The CDR3 reads CAWTRRGRGGYTF. Here the CDR3 DNA reads TGTGCCTGGACCCGCAGGGGGCGCGGTGGCTACACCTTC. The chain joins TRBV30 to TRBJ1-2, with TRBD1 matching over 8 bases. Trimming removed 4 bases from V and 7 bases from J; junction bases left unmatched: 8. The CDR3 has 13 residues. Per germline, CDR1 GTSNPN and CDR2 SVGIG (reference sequence).